This T cell receptor (beta chain) was sequenced for a study of T cells in localized non-small cell lung cancer (dated by TCRdb to the early 2020s). Looking at the study overall: T cell repertoires of 200 to 250 early-stage NSCLC patients were analyzed, with tumors being compared against uninvolved tumor-adjacent lungs. The cohort consisted of roughly 240 treatment-naive NSCLC patients whose localized lung tumors had been resected. Of the NSCLC patients, 129 were male and 107 were female, and the mean age was about 69 years.

V is shortened by 2 bases, J by 0 bases, and the region joining them spans 5 bases. The germline V gene sets CDR1 to SGHRS and CDR2 to YFSETQ. Taken from cysteine to phenylalanine, the CDR3 has 13 residues. CDR3 DNA only is kept here, 39 bases in frame from base 1. Paper-wide results and their limitations: Uninvolved tumor-adjacent lung showed the highest T cell clonality, higher than tumor, which suggests more focused antigenic responses in the adjacent lung. A median of about 55 of the top 100 tumor clones were detected in paired uninvolved adjacent lung, and 25 to 35 of these tumor clones were also found among the top 100 clones of the paired uninvolved adjacent lung. Multi-region tumor sequencing was not performed, so intratumor heterogeneity could not be excluded. Because the study design was exploratory, TCR variables were selected using unadjusted p-values without false-discovery rate correction. Higher T cell density in blood was associated with longer overall survival, whereas higher clonality in adjacent lung was associated with shorter survival.

TCR beta CDR3 regions were sequenced from DNA using the immunoSEQ Assay. The original pipeline was this. To compute T cell density, TCR beta template counts were normalized to usable DNA, which was estimated by amplifying housekeeping genes. Richness was estimated using the preseqR package, with extrapolation to 400,000 templates for PBMC samples and to 120,000 templates for tissue samples. Clonality was taken to be one minus Pielou's evenness. Differential abundance testing on productive amino-acid clonotypes, with a minimum total count of 5 and an alpha of 0.1, was used to identify tissue-enriched TCRs. The Jaccard Index and the Morisita Overlap Index were used to measure how much the repertoires overlapped between compartments. GLIPH grouped TCR beta CDR3s together with public tetramer-defined viral CDR3s, and a viral motif had to include at least three viral sequences and show V-gene enrichment. TCRdb re-hosts the immuneACCESS table, in-frame sequences only. Its copies lack some clones; in the studies checked, an unresolved V gene accounts for under half of them, and the cause for the rest is not known. V and J calls and clone size are those listed in that table; D and trimming were worked out from the DNA. This sample gives roughly 89,000 clones in total; approximately 91% of them show up just once. The ten most abundant clones make up approximately 4% of the sample.

About this clone itself: Its antigen remains undetermined. No clone much larger than this one lies a single base away; base qualities are absent. Other DNA sequences in the sample encode the same CDR3.

At diagnosis, tumor, uninvolved tumor-adjacent lung and peripheral blood were collected and then preserved as a mix of FFPE and fresh-frozen material. For TCR repertoire profiling, blood samples were analyzed as peripheral blood mononuclear cells. The sequence is built from TRBV5-1 and TRBJ1-1; no D gene can be assigned with confidence. The sequencing here drew on PBMCs, taken before any cancer treatment. The source of this sequence is a woman aged 35 to 70 with stage II squamous cell lung carcinoma. The encoded CDR3 is CASSFRLNTEAFF. The DNA reads TGCGCCAGCAGCTTCAGATTGAACACTGAAGCTTTCTTT.